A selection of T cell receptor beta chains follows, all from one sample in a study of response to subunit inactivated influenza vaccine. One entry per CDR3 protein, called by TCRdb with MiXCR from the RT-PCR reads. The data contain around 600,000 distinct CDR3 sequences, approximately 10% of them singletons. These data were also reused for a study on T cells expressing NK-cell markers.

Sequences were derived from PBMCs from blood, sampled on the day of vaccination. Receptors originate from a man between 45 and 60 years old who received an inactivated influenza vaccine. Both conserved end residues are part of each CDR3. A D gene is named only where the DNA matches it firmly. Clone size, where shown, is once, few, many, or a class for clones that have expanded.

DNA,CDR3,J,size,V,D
TGTGCCAGCAGCTTAGTTTTCGGCGTCTATTCACCCCTCCACTTT,CASSLVFGVYSPLHF,TRBJ1-6,few,TRBV11-2,NA
TGTGCCATCAGTGAGGAGGGCGTGGAGACCCAGTACTTC,CAISEEGVETQYF,TRBJ2-5,NA,TRBV10-3,NA
TGTGCCAGCAGCTACGTACAGGGGTCCTACGAGCAGTACTTC,CASSYVQGSYEQYF,TRBJ2-7,NA,TRBV12-3/TRBV12-4,TRBD1
TGTGCCAGCAGCCAGGGGGTGGGGACTAGCGGGAACAATGAGCAGTTCTTC,CASSQGVGTSGNNEQFF,TRBJ2-1,NA,TRBV7-2,TRBD2
TGTGCCAGCGGGAAACTAGCGGGAAGGGATGAGCAGTTCTTC,CASGKLAGRDEQFF,TRBJ2-1,NA,TRBV5-5,TRBD2
TGTGCCAGCAGTCATACAGCCCGGGGATCGCCCCAGCATTTT,CASSHTARGSPQHF,TRBJ1-5,NA,TRBV6-2/TRBV6-3,NA
TGTGCCAGCAGTTTGGTGAGGTTAGCGTGGCGGGGAGAGACCCAGTACTTC,CASSLVRLAWRGETQYF,TRBJ2-5,few,TRBV28,NA
TGTGCCAGCAGTTCGAACAGGGGGCGAGGAAAACTGTTTTTT,CASSSNRGRGKLFF,TRBJ1-4,many,TRBV6-5,TRBD1
TGTGCCAGCAGACCCATCCATTTCGGTACAGGGAACACCGGGGAGCTGTTTTTT,CASRPIHFGTGNTGELFF,TRBJ2-2,few,TRBV27,NA
TGCAGTGCCCAAGGGACAGGCCGCTCCTACAATGAGCAGTTCTTC,CSAQGTGRSYNEQFF,TRBJ2-1,NA,TRBV20-1,TRBD1
TGCGCCAGCAGCCAAGATAGGGAGGGACTCTCCTACAATGAGCAGTTCTTC,CASSQDREGLSYNEQFF,TRBJ2-1,few,TRBV4-3,TRBD2
TGTGCCAGCAGGCAGGATCCCCGAGGGACCGGGGAGCTGTTTTTT,CASRQDPRGTGELFF,TRBJ2-2,few,TRBV3-1,NA
TGCGCCAGCGAACCCGGACGGCGTGGCACAGATACGCAGTATTTT,CASEPGRRGTDTQYF,TRBJ2-3,NA,TRBV5-1,NA
TGTGCCAGCAGTTTAACGCCAGGGGCCGGCAATCAGCCCCAGCATTTT,CASSLTPGAGNQPQHF,TRBJ1-5,few,TRBV27,NA
TGTGCCTGGAGCGGGACAGCAGCTTACGAGCAGTACTTC,CAWSGTAAYEQYF,TRBJ2-7,few,TRBV30,TRBD1
TGTGCCAGCAGACAGGGGATGAACACTGAAGCTTTCTTT,CASRQGMNTEAFF,TRBJ1-1,many,TRBV12-3/TRBV12-4,TRBD1
TGTGCCATCAGTGAGTTATTAGCGGGAGGCCACGAGCAGTACTTC,CAISELLAGGHEQYF,TRBJ2-7,NA,TRBV10-3,TRBD2
TGCAGTGCTCATAGCGGGAGTAGGTACAATGAGCAGTTCTTC,CSAHSGSRYNEQFF,TRBJ2-1,few,TRBV20-1,TRBD2
TGTGCCAGCAGCCAAGATAGCGGGGGGTTTGATGAGCAGTTCTTC,CASSQDSGGFDEQFF,TRBJ2-1,few,TRBV4-2,TRBD2
TGCAGCGCCCAGAGCTCCTACGAGCAGTACTTC,CSAQSSYEQYF,TRBJ2-7,many,TRBV29-1,NA
TGTGCCAGCAGCAGTACGGTGTTAGCGGGGATCTTGGGCGGTGAGCAGTTCTTC,CASSSTVLAGILGGEQFF,TRBJ2-1,few,TRBV11-1,TRBD2
TGCAGCGTGTCTCCCCGACTAGCGGACCGAAATGAGCAGTTCTTC,CSVSPRLADRNEQFF,TRBJ2-1,NA,TRBV29-1,TRBD2
TGTGCCAGCAGCTTAGTAGGGGAGAATCAGCCCCAGCATTTT,CASSLVGENQPQHF,TRBJ1-5,NA,TRBV7-2,NA
TGTGCCAGCAGCCTTAGCGGGAAAACCTACAATGAGCAGTTCTTC,CASSLSGKTYNEQFF,TRBJ2-1,NA,TRBV7-2,TRBD2